Listed here are 8 T cell receptor beta chains from one sample, sequenced in a study of somatic mutations in cytotoxic T cells in rheumatoid arthritis. The table came from immunoSEQ multiplex PCR; TCRdb's copy has only in-frame clones and leaves some out. Of about 14,000 clones listed, just over 90% are singletons. Specimen: CD4+ T cells sorted from blood. Receptor source: a man in his sixties or seventies with rheumatoid arthritis.

This clone was seen a single time. The V and J genes are TRBV5-8 and TRBJ2-5, with a weak D call TRBD1 (6 bases). Germline-derived CDR1 and CDR2 are SGHTS and YDEGEE. Trimming took off 6 bases at V and 5 bases at J, with 23 bases between the two ends. The CDR3 contains 16 residues. CDR3 DNA: TGTGCCAGCAACAACCTTGATGGACAGAAGAAGGAGACCCAGTACTTC. Residues: CASNNLDGQKKETQYF.

Only one count was recorded for this clone. This rearrangement joins TRBV7-6 to TRBJ2-1; TRBD2 agrees at 14 bases. V gave up 6 bases and J gave up 10 bases; unmatched junction bases: 8. This CDR3 contains 15 residues. Germline-derived CDR1 and CDR2 are SGHVS and FNYEAQ. The CDR3 is CASRPGLAGGREQFF. CDR3 bases: TGTGCCAGCAGACCCGGACTAGCGGGAGGTCGAGAGCAGTTCTTC.

This chain links TRBV11-1 with TRBJ1-4, with TRBD1 identical over 8 bases. The CDR3 has 15 residues. Germline loops: CDR1 SGHAT, CDR2 FQDESV (reference sequence). J lost 6 bases, V lost 4 bases, and 7 bases had no gene match. The CDR3, as DNA: TGTGCCAGCAGCTCCTACGGACAGGGAGATGAAAAACTGTTTTTT. Amino acid sequence: CASSSYGQGDEKLFF.

Concerning this clone itself: An end of the junction does not agree with germline; a read error may underlie this. The chain links TRBV6-1 to TRBJ2-2; tentative D call: TRBD2 (5 bases). The CDR3 consists of 13 residues. Germline V lookup: CDR1 MNHNS, CDR2 SASEGT. CDR3 bases: TGTGCCAGCAGTGAAGGGAGCACCGGGGAGCTGGTTTTT. Protein sequence: CASSEGSTGELVF.

The chain uses TRBV6-5 and TRBJ2-1; D is undetermined. Trimming cost V 0 bases and J 4 bases, with 7 bases left between them. The CDR3 is made up of 14 amino acids. In germline, CDR1 is MNHEY, CDR2 SVGAGI. The CDR3 nucleotides are TGTGCCAGCAGTTACTCGAAACAGTACAATGAGCAGTTCTTC. It codes for CASSYSKQYNEQFF.

The chain couples TRBV6-5 to TRBJ1-5, with D perhaps TRBD1 (6 bases). The CDR3 sequence is 14 residues long. Germline CDR1 and CDR2: MNHEY and SVGAGI. Between the trimmed V and J ends, which lost 6 bases and 11 bases, there was a span of 20 bases. In nucleotides, the CDR3 is TGTGCCAGCAGACGAGCCCGGACAGCTCCGTCCCAGCATTTT. Amino acid sequence: CASRRARTAPSQHF.

In this sample, this clone turned up once. The chain has TRBV27 and TRBJ1-2, with unresolved D. Trimming removed 8 bases at V and 3 bases at J, with 19 bases between. The CDR3 is made up of 15 amino acids. Germline CDR1 is MNHEY and CDR2 is SMNVEV (reference sequence). CDR3 coding DNA: TGTGCCAGCGGGAGGGCCGCCGCTCGGCACTATGGCTACACCTTC. Translated, it gives CASGRAAARHYGYTF.

The V call is TRBV4-2, the J call TRBJ2-1; TRBD2 matches 9 bases. With 1 base clipped from V and 8 bases from J, the junction kept 6 bases outside the gene matches. In germline, CDR1 is LGHNA, CDR2 YNFKEQ. CDR3 length: 15 residues. This CDR3 is CASSQGSGSGYEQFF. CDR3 DNA sequence: TGTGCCAGCAGCCAAGGTAGCGGGAGCGGGTATGAGCAGTTCTTC.